Presented here are 21 T cell receptor beta chains from one specimen sequenced in a study of T cells in Graves' hyperthyroidism and ophthalmopathy. Amplification targeted TCR beta CDR3 regions from RNA transcripts. TCR CDR3 regions were first amplified by RT-PCR with HTBI primers. One entry per CDR3 protein, called by TCRdb with MiXCR from the multiplex PCR reads. Of almost 600,000 distinct CDR3 sequences in the sample, just over 45% were seen once. The specimen was peripheral blood or thyroid tissue (not recorded which). The source of these receptors is a woman younger than 30 with Graves' hyperthyroidism.

This clonotype has a count of ten or more. The rearrangement links TRBV13 to TRBJ1-2, with D tentatively TRBD1 (5 bases). The CDR3 is 15 amino acids. Germline assignment: CDR1 PRHDT and CDR2 FYEKMQ (reference sequence). V lost 1 base and J lost 6, with 15 bases in between. The CDR3 DNA is TGTGCCAGCAGCTTAGTTGACAGCCCTAGAGATGGCTACACCTTC. It is translated as CASSLVDSPRDGYTF.

This clonotype occurred a few times. The V and J genes are TRBV25-1 and TRBJ2-5, with D tentatively TRBD2 (5 bases). CDR3 length: 11 residues. The germline V gene encodes CDR1 MGHDK and CDR2 SYGVNS. The V and J ends lost 3 bases and 7 bases respectively, with 6 bases between them. CDR3 region: CASSEAGTQYF. In DNA, the CDR3 is TGTGCCAGCAGTGAGGCGGGGACCCAGTACTTC.

About this clonotype itself: This could be a read error, since a much larger clone is one nucleotide away. The chain uses TRBV5-1 and TRBJ2-7; D not certain. CDR3 size: 14 residues. The V gene's germline CDR1 is SGHRS and CDR2 YFSETQ. V was cut by 4 bases and J by 0 bases, with 11 bases left in between. The DNA for the CDR3 is TGCGCCAGCAGCATAAGAGGCATCTCCTACGAGCAGTACTTC. This encodes CASSIRGISYEQYF.

The rearrangement joins TRBV10-3 to TRBJ1-5; possibly TRBD1 for D (6 bases). The V end was cut by 6 bases, the J end by 2 bases, with 23 bases between. The germline CDR1 and CDR2 sequences are ENHRY and SYGVKD. This CDR3 is built from 18 residues. The CDR3 loop is CAIRAMGGGTKGNQPQHF. CDR3 coding DNA: TGTGCCATCAGGGCAATGGGGGGGGGCACGAAAGGCAATCAGCCCCAGCATTTT.

The genes are TRBV15 and TRBJ1-5; unclear D gene. Trimming stripped 3 bases from V and 0 bases from J, with 18 bases between. Germline loops: CDR1 LNHNV, CDR2 YYDKDF (reference sequence). The CDR3 has 18 amino acids. The CDR3, as DNA: TGTGCCACCAGCAGTGGGTTACCTATTAGGAGTAGCAATCAGCCCCAGCATTTT. This gives the protein CATSSGLPIRSSNQPQHF.

Of note for this clonotype: This likely comes from a read error, as the CDR3 has no conserved phenylalanine or tryptophan at its end. The chain joins TRBV7-3 to TRBJ2-2, with a weak D call TRBD2 (6 bases). Germline assignment: CDR1 SGHTA and CDR2 FQGTGA. The CDR3 consists of 11 residues. The DNA for the CDR3 is TGTGCCAGCAGCCTAGACGGGGGGCTGTTTTAT. This sequence encodes CASSLDGGLFY.

This clonotype has a count of ten or more. The J gene is TRBJ2-2, the V gene TRBV6-1; 7 bases line up with TRBD2. Losses at the gene ends were 4 bases for V and 7 bases for J; bases not matched to a gene: 6. In germline, CDR1 is MNHNS, CDR2 SASEGT. The CDR3 is 14 amino acids. The CDR3 protein is CASSATGGSGELFF. CDR3 bases: TGTGCCAGCAGTGCCACGGGCGGGAGCGGGGAGCTGTTTTTT.

This chain joins TRBV15 and TRBJ1-1; D unresolved. CDR3 length equals 14 residues. The germline CDR1 and CDR2 sequences are LNHNV and YYDKDF (reference sequence). V lost 0 bases and J 4 bases, leaving 9 bases between the germline ends. This CDR3 is CATSRDPGFTEAFF. The CDR3 DNA sequence: TGTGCCACCAGCAGAGACCCAGGCTTCACTGAAGCTTTCTTT.

This clonotype occurred once. J is TRBJ1-1 and V is TRBV7-9; D might be TRBD1 (5 bases). This CDR3 is 14 amino acids long. Germline values: CDR1 SEHNR, CDR2 FQNEAQ (reference sequence). Deletions cut 3 bases from V and 3 bases from J, with 11 bases between. Here the CDR3 DNA reads TGTGCCAGCAGCTTGAAGGCGGGACACACTGAAGCTTTCTTT. The encoded protein is CASSLKAGHTEAFF.

In regard to this clonotype: A much larger clone sits a single nucleotide away, making a read error possible. The chain uses TRBV7-2 and TRBJ2-5; D perhaps matches TRBD2 (5 bases). The length of the CDR3 is 16 residues. Germline V CDR1 and CDR2: SGHTA, FQGNSA. V was cut by 5 bases and J by 3 bases, with 19 bases left in between. DNA for the CDR3: TGTGCCAGCAGCCAGAGGGCAGAGGGCCAAAAAGAGACCCAGTACTTC. Translated: CASSQRAEGQKETQYF.

This clonotype was observed at least ten times. The V gene is TRBV19, the J gene TRBJ2-7; perhaps TRBD2 as D (6 bases). Trimming took off 1 base at V and 2 bases at J, with 12 bases between the two ends. The CDR3 runs to 15 residues. In germline, CDR1 is LNHDA, CDR2 SQIVND (reference sequence). As DNA, the CDR3 is TGTGCCAGTAGTATAGGTCGGGAGTCAACCTACGAGCAGTACTTC. This gives the protein CASSIGRESTYEQYF.

This clonotype was seen at least ten times. The chain links TRBV20-1 to TRBJ2-5; D might be TRBD1 (6 bases). The CDR3 is made up of 14 amino acids. V lost 4 bases and J 1 base, leaving 13 bases between the germline ends. CDR1 DFQATT and CDR2 SNEGSKA come from the germline V gene (reference sequence). As DNA, the CDR3 is TGCAGTGCTAAGGACGTACAGGGCCAAGAGACCCAGTACTTC. Translation: CSAKDVQGQETQYF.

This clonotype occurred many times. The rearrangement joins TRBV19 to TRBJ2-5; D remains unclear. Germline CDR1 LNHDA, CDR2 SQIVND (reference sequence). The CDR3 consists of 13 residues. Trimming took off 1 base at V and 7 bases at J, with 10 bases between the two ends. The CDR3 spells CASSIGTPATQYF. The DNA of the CDR3 is TGTGCCAGTAGTATAGGGACCCCGGCGACCCAGTACTTC.

This clonotype was seen repeatedly, ten times or more. The chain has TRBV6-6 and TRBJ1-6; a possible D gene is TRBD1 (5 bases). This CDR3 is built from 15 residues. The germline gives CDR1 MNHNY, CDR2 SVGAGI (reference sequence). Trimming took off 5 bases at V and 7 bases at J, with 15 bases between the two ends. As DNA, the CDR3 is TGTGCCAGCAGTAACGCCGGGACTCAGAATTCACCCCTCCACTTT. The encoded protein is CASSNAGTQNSPLHF.

This chain uses TRBV10-3 with TRBJ2-5, with D maybe TRBD1 (5 bases). There are 11 residues in the CDR3. Germline CDR1 reads ENHRY; CDR2 reads SYGVKD. Trimming took off 10 bases at V and 3 bases at J, with 9 bases between the two ends. Here the CDR3 reads CATGSKETQYF. In DNA form, the CDR3 reads TGTGCCACAGGGTCGAAAGAGACCCAGTACTTC.

This clonotype was seen at least ten times. The germline gene is not matched at one end of the junction; a read error may be the cause. J is TRBJ1-1 and V is TRBV2; 8 nucleotides line up with TRBD1. There are 14 residues in the CDR3. Germline CDR1 and CDR2: SNHLY and FYNNEI. The CDR3 coding sequence is TGCGCCAGCAGTGTAGACAGGGGAGGCACTGAAGCTTTCTTT. This gives the protein CASSVDRGGTEAFF.

The chain joins TRBV29-1 to TRBJ2-7; D gene uncertain. The germline CDR1 and CDR2 sequences are SQVTM and ANQGSEA. The CDR3 contains 11 residues. Deletions cut 0 bases from V and 7 bases from J, with 7 bases between. CDR3 nucleotide sequence: TGCAGCGTTGAAGAGCCCGGGGAGCAGTACTTC. It yields the protein CSVEEPGEQYF.

The chain uses TRBV7-9 and TRBJ1-1, with a tentative D call TRBD1 (5 bases). The CDR3 sequence is 17 residues long. V lost 1 base, J lost 4 bases, and 19 bases lay in between. Germline V gives CDR1 SEHNR, CDR2 FQNEAQ (reference sequence). As DNA, the CDR3 is TGTGCCAGCAGCTTAGATGGTGTTAACACCGGGGGCACTGAAGCTTTCTTT. This encodes CASSLDGVNTGGTEAFF.

The chain combines TRBV2 with TRBJ1-6; D gene uncertain. V dropped 10 bases and J dropped 0 bases, with 13 bases sitting between them. Germline V CDR1 and CDR2: SNHLY, FYNNEI. The CDR3 consists of 15 residues. The CDR3 reads CANKGPSSYNSPLHF. The DNA for the CDR3 is TGTGCCAACAAAGGGCCAAGCTCCTATAATTCACCCCTCCACTTT.

This clonotype has just one count. Because the CDR3's place on the DNA is in doubt, the DNA is left out and the CDR3 is given as listed by TCRdb. This chain links TRBV25-1 with TRBJ1-2. The CDR3 is 19 amino acids in total, end residues counted. CDR1 is MGHDK and CDR2 is SYGVNS in the germline V gene. The CDR3 here is CACSARRRQGDSANYGYTF.

The chain links TRBV7-9 to TRBJ2-1; D is ambiguous. Germline V lookup: CDR1 SEHNR, CDR2 FQNEAQ (reference sequence). The CDR3 has 15 amino acids. Trimming shortened V by 2 bases and J by 0 bases, and 8 bases separated the two germline ends. The CDR3 region is CASSLSTSSYNEQFF. For the CDR3, the DNA is TGTGCCAGCAGCTTAAGTACGTCCTCCTACAATGAGCAGTTCTTC. The full variable domain, with the rest looked up from reference TRBV7-9 and TRBJ2-1, is DTGVSQNPRHKITKRGQNVTFRCDPISEHNRLYWYRQTLGQGPEFLTYFQNEAQLEKSRLLSDRFSAERPKGSFSTLEIQRTEQGDSAMYLCASSLSTSSYNEQFFGPGTRLTVL.